These T cell receptor beta chains were read from a single sample in a study of cytomegalovirus exposure and HLA in healthy donors. TCRdb keeps only in-frame clones here, not all; method: immunoSEQ multiplex PCR. The repertoire has 150,000 to 160,000 clones, roughly 84% of them found once; the top ten carry 2.1%. Sequenced input: PBMCs. The receptors shown here come from a human donor in good health. Each CDR3 is given with its conserved first and last residue. Each record gives: CDR3 protein, CDR3 DNA, clone size, D gene, V gene, J gene. A D gene is named only where the DNA matches it firmly. A clone size is listed for some rows: how often the clone was seen (once, few, many), or a class if it is expanded.

CDR3 protein: CASSPLGGSNQPQHF; CDR3 DNA: TGTGCCAGCTCACCTCTGGGAGGAAGCAATCAGCCCCAGCATTTT; clone size: .; D gene: .; V gene: TRBV18; J gene: TRBJ1-5
CDR3 protein: CASSLAGTEYYEQYF; CDR3 DNA: TGTGCCAGCAGTTTAGCCGGGACAGAATACTACGAGCAGTACTTC; clone size: .; D gene: TRBD1; V gene: TRBV27; J gene: TRBJ2-7
CDR3 protein: CASSSKPQNVYNEQFF; CDR3 DNA: TGCGCCAGCAGCTCTAAGCCCCAAAACGTCTACAATGAGCAGTTCTTC; clone size: .; D gene: .; V gene: TRBV5-1; J gene: TRBJ2-1
CDR3 protein: CASSLKPRGGVEAFF; CDR3 DNA: TGTGCCAGCAGCCTAAAGCCTAGAGGGGGGGTTGAAGCTTTCTTT; clone size: .; D gene: .; V gene: TRBV5-6; J gene: TRBJ1-1
CDR3 protein: CASKVTGEHTEAFF; CDR3 DNA: TGTGCCAGTAAAGTCACAGGCGAACACACTGAAGCTTTCTTT; clone size: .; D gene: .; V gene: TRBV19; J gene: TRBJ1-1
CDR3 protein: CASSHPSRGYTF; CDR3 DNA: TGTGCCAGCAGCCACCCTTCTAGAGGCTACACCTTC; clone size: once; D gene: .; V gene: TRBV6-6; J gene: TRBJ1-2
CDR3 protein: CASSRGEPYEQYF; CDR3 DNA: TGTGCCAGCTCGCGGGGGGAACCCTACGAGCAGTACTTC; clone size: .; D gene: TRBD2; V gene: TRBV5-6; J gene: TRBJ2-7
CDR3 protein: CASKPRGKETQYF; CDR3 DNA: TGTGCCAGCAAGCCAAGGGGGAAGGAGACCCAGTACTTC; clone size: .; D gene: .; V gene: TRBV2; J gene: TRBJ2-5
CDR3 protein: CASSLPSGGGTEAFF; CDR3 DNA: TGTGCCAGCAGTTTACCCTCAGGGGGCGGCACTGAAGCTTTCTTT; clone size: .; D gene: TRBD1; V gene: TRBV28; J gene: TRBJ1-1
CDR3 protein: CAWSRDRARGGYTF; CDR3 DNA: TGTGCCTGGAGTCGAGACAGGGCCCGAGGGGGCTACACCTTC; clone size: few; D gene: TRBD1; V gene: TRBV30; J gene: TRBJ1-2
CDR3 protein: CASSGDRHQETQYF; CDR3 DNA: TGTGCCAGTAGTGGGGACAGGCACCAAGAGACCCAGTACTTC; clone size: .; D gene: TRBD1; V gene: TRBV19; J gene: TRBJ2-5
CDR3 protein: CASSFGGSKKTQYF; CDR3 DNA: TGTGCCAGCAGCTTTGGCGGGAGTAAGAAGACCCAGTACTTC; clone size: .; D gene: TRBD2; V gene: TRBV7-2; J gene: TRBJ2-5
CDR3 protein: CASSPRTGLADTQYF; CDR3 DNA: TGTGCCAGCAGCCCAAGGACAGGGCTGGCAGATACGCAGTATTTT; clone size: .; D gene: TRBD1; V gene: TRBV5-6; J gene: TRBJ2-3
CDR3 protein: CASSEDSKAYEQYF; CDR3 DNA: TGTGCCAGCAGTGAAGACAGTAAAGCCTACGAGCAGTACTTC; clone size: few; D gene: .; V gene: TRBV2; J gene: TRBJ2-7
CDR3 protein: CASSQAGQGLLYGYTF; CDR3 DNA: TGCGCCAGCAGCCAGGCGGGACAGGGACTGCTTTATGGCTACACCTTC; clone size: .; D gene: TRBD1; V gene: TRBV4-1; J gene: TRBJ1-2